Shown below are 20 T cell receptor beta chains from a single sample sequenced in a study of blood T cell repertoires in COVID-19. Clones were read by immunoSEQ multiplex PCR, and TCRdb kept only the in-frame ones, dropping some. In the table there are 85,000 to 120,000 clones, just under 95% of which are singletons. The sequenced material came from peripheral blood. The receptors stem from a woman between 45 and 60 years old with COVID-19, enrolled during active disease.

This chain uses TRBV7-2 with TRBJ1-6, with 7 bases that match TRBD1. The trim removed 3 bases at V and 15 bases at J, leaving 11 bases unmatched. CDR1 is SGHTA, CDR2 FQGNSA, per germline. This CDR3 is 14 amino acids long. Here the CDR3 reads CASSFLRDSGFLHF. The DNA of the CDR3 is TGTGCCAGCAGCTTCCTCCGGGACAGTGGGTTCCTCCACTTT.

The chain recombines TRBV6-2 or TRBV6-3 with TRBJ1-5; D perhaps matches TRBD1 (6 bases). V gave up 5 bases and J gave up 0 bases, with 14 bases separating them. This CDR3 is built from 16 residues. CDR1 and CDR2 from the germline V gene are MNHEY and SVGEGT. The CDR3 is CASSSPGGYSNQPQHF. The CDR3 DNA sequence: TGTGCCAGCAGTAGCCCGGGGGGCTATAGCAATCAGCCCCAGCATTTT.

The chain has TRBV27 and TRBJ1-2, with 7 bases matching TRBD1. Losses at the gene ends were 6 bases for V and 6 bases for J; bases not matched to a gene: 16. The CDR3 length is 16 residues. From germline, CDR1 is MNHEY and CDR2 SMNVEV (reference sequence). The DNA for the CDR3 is TGTGCCAGCAGCTTGGAAGGAAGGGGGCGAGGGGATGGCTACACCTTC. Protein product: CASSLEGRGRGDGYTF.

The DNA for the CDR3 is TGTGCCAGAAGCTTGACGTACCAGGGAAACACCATATATTTT. Translating gives CARSLTYQGNTIYF. This chain joins TRBV5-3 and TRBJ1-3; D not certain. TRBV5-3 is given ORF status, its function remaining uncertain. The CDR3 has 14 residues. V was shortened by 1 base and J by 4 bases, with 9 bases between the two germline ends.

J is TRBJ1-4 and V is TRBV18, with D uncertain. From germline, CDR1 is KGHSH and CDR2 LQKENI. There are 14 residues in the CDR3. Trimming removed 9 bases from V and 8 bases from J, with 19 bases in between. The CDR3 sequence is CASAKWGGDEKLFF. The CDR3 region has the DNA TGTGCCAGTGCCAAATGGGGAGGCGACGAAAAACTGTTTTTT.

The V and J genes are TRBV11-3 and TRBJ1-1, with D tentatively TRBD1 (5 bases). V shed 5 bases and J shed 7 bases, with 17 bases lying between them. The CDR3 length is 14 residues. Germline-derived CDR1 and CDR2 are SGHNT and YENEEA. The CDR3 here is CASSPRSRAVEAFF. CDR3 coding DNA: TGTGCCAGCAGCCCCCGGAGCAGGGCGGTTGAAGCTTTCTTT.

CDR3 protein: CASSFRQGAENEQFF. As DNA, the CDR3 is TGCGCCAGCAGCTTCAGACAGGGGGCCGAGAATGAGCAGTTCTTC. The rearrangement joins TRBV5-1 to TRBJ2-1; 10 positions match TRBD1. The junction had 6 bases not matched to a gene; V was cut back by 2 bases and J by 7 bases. Germline CDR1 and CDR2: SGHRS and YFSETQ. The length of the CDR3 is 15 residues. Supplemented by reference TRBV5-1 and TRBJ2-1, the full variable domain reads KAGVTQTPRYLIKTRGQQVTLSCSPISGHRSVSWYQQTPGQGLQFLFEYFSETQRNKGNFPGRFSGRQFSNSRSEMNVSTLELGDSALYLCASSFRQGAENEQFFGPGTRLTVL.

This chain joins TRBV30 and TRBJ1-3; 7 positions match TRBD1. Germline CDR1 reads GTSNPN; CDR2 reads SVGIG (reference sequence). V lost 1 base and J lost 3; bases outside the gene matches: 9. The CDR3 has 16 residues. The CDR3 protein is CAWSAPRGEGGNTIYF. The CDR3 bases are TGTGCCTGGAGTGCACCCAGGGGGGAAGGTGGAAACACCATATATTTT.

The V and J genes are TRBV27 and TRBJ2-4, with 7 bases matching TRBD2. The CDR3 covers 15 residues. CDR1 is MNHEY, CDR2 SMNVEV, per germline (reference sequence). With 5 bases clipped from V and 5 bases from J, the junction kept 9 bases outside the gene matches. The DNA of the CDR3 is TGTGCCAGCAGTCCAAAGTGGGGGGGAGAAAACATTCAGTACTTC. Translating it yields CASSPKWGGENIQYF.

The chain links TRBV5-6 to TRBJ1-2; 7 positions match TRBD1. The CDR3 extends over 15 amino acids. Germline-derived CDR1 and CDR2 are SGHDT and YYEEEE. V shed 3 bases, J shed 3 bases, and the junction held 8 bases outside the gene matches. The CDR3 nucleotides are TGTGCCAGCAGCTCACTAAGGGGGCTCGACTATGGCTACACCTTC. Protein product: CASSSLRGLDYGYTF.

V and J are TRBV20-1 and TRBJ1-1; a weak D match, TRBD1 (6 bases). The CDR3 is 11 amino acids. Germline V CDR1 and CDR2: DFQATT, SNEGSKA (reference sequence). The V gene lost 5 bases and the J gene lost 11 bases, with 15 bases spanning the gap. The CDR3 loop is CSADMDSGAFF. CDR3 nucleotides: TGCAGTGCTGACATGGACAGCGGCGCTTTCTTT.

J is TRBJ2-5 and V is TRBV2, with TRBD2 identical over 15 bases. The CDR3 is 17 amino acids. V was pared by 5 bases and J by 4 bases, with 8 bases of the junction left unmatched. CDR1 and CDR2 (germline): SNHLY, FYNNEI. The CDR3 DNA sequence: TGTGCCAGCAGTTGGACTAGCGGGGGGGCCGAGGGAGAGACCCAGTACTTC. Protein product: CASSWTSGGAEGETQYF.

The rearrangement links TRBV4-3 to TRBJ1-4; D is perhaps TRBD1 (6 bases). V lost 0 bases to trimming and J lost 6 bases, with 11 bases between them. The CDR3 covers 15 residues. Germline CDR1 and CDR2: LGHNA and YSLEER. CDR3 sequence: CASSQERDIDEKLFF. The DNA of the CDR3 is TGCGCCAGCAGCCAAGAGAGGGACATCGATGAAAAACTGTTTTTT.

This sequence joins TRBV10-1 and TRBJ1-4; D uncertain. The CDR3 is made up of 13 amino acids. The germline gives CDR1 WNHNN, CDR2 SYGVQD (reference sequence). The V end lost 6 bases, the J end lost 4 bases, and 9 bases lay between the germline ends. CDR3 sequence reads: CASRRGSNEKLFF. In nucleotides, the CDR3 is TGCGCCAGCAGACGGGGAAGTAATGAAAAACTGTTTTTT.

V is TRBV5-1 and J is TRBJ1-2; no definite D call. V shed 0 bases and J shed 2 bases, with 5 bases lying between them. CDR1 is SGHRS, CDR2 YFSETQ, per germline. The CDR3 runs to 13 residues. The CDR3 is CASSLGKNYGYTF. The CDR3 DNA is TGCGCCAGCAGCTTGGGTAAAAACTATGGCTACACCTTC.

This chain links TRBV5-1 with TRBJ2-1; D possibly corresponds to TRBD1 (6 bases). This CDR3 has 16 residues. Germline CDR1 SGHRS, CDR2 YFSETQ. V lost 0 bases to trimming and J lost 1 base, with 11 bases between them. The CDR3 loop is CASSLVRDTSYNEQFF. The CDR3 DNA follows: TGCGCCAGCAGCTTGGTCCGGGACACGTCCTACAATGAGCAGTTCTTC.

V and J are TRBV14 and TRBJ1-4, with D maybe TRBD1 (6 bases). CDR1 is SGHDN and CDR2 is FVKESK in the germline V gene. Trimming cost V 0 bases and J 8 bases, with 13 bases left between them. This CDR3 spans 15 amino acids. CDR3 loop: CASSQDRGAGEKLFF. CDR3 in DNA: TGTGCCAGCAGCCAAGATCGGGGGGCAGGGGAAAAACTGTTTTTT.

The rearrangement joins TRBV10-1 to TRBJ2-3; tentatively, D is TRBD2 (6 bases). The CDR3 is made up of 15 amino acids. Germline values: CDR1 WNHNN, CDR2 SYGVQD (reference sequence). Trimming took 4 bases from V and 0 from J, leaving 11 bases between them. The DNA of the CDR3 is TGCGCCAGCAGTGGCGGGACTTATAGCACAGATACGCAGTATTTT. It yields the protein CASSGGTYSTDTQYF.

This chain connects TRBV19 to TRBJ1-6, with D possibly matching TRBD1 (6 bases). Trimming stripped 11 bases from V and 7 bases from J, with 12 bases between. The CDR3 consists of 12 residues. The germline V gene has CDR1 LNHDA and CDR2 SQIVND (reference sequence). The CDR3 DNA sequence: TGTGCCGTCTCGGGGGGCAATTCACCCCTCCACTTT. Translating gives CAVSGGNSPLHF.

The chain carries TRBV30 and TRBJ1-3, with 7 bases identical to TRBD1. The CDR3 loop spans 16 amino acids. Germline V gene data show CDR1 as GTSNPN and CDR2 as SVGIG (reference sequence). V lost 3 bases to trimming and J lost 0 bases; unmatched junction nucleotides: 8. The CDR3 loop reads CAWRTGATYSGNTIYF. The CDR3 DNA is TGTGCCTGGAGAACAGGGGCGACCTACTCTGGAAACACCATATATTTT.